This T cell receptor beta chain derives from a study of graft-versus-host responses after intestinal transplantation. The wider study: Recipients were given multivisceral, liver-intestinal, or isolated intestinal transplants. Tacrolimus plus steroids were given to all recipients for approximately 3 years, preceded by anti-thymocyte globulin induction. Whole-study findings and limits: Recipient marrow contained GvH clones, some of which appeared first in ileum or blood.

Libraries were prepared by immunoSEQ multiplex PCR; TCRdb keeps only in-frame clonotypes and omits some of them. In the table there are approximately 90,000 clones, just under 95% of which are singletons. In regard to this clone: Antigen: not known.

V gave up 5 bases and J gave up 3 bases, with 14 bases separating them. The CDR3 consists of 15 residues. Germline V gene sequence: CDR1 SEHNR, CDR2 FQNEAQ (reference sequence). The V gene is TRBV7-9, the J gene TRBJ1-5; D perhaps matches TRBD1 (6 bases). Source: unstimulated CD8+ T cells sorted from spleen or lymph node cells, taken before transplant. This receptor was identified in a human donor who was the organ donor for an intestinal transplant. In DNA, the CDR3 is TGTGCCAGCAGCACTATGGACAGTATCAATCAGCCCCAGCATTTT. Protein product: CASSTMDSINQPQHF.